Below, 21 T cell receptor beta chains from the same sample are listed, as sequenced in a study of identical twins. TCRdb used MiXCR to reprocess the 5' RACE reads, holding one entry per CDR3 protein. The table has around 450,000 distinct CDR3 sequences, 14% seen once; the top ten hold roughly 0.5%. This sample was also put to use in a study of yellow fever vaccine responses in identical twins.

The sequencing input was CD4+ T cells sorted from blood. The receptors shown here come from a woman in her late teens or twenties in good health.

Worth noting for this clonotype: Germline is not matched at one junction end, which may reflect a read error. The chain carries TRBV25-1 and TRBJ1-1; the D gene is possibly TRBD1 (5 bases). The CDR3 consists of 15 residues. CDR1 and CDR2 from the germline V gene are MGHDK and SYGVNS. The CDR3, as DNA: TGTGCGAGTAGACTGACGGGACTCATGAACACTGAATCTTTCTTT. Translated, it gives CASRLTGLMNTESFF.

The V call is TRBV9, the J call TRBJ2-3; TRBD2 matches at 11 bases. V shed 0 bases and J 0 bases; nucleotides not matched to a gene: 6. The germline gives CDR1 SGDLS, CDR2 YYNGEE. CDR3 length: 18 residues. The CDR3 DNA reads TGTGCCAGCAGCGTAGTTTCACGGACTAGCGGGAGCACAGATACGCAGTATTTT. Translation gives CASSVVSRTSGSTDTQYF.

The V gene is TRBV5-6, the J gene TRBJ2-7, with a tentative D call TRBD1 (6 bases). With 5 bases removed from V and 3 bases from J, the gap between germline ends came to 18 bases. The germline gives CDR1 SGHDT, CDR2 YYEEEE. This CDR3 has 15 amino acids. The CDR3 region is CASRNQGQRSYEQYF. The CDR3 nucleotides read TGTGCCAGCAGGAACCAAGGACAGCGGAGCTACGAGCAGTACTTC.

This clonotype has at least ten counts. J is TRBJ2-1 and V is TRBV29-1; 13 bases agree with TRBD2. V lost 0 bases to trimming and J lost 2 bases; unmatched junction nucleotides: 16. Germline lookup yields CDR1 SQVTM and CDR2 ANQGSEA. CDR3 length: 21 amino acids. CDR3 nucleotides: TGCAGCGTTGAAGATCGTACTAGCGGGAGGGTGATTCCAAACGCCTACAATGAGCAGTTCTTC. As protein: CSVEDRTSGRVIPNAYNEQFF.

This clonotype has a handful of counts. The chain is built from TRBV5-1 and TRBJ2-5, with 7 bases that match TRBD2. The V segment lost 4 bases and the J segment 5 bases; nucleotides outside the gene matches: 8. This CDR3 is 14 amino acids long. Germline V gene lookup returns CDR1 SGHRS and CDR2 YFSETQ. Here the CDR3 reads CASSLPGLRETQYF. The CDR3 coding sequence is TGCGCCAGCAGCCTACCGGGACTAAGGGAGACCCAGTACTTC.

In its sample, this clonotype was seen a few times. J is TRBJ2-3 and V is TRBV9; 7 positions match TRBD1. CDR1 and CDR2 (germline): SGDLS, YYNGEE. The CDR3 loop spans 14 amino acids. V gave up 3 bases and J gave up 2 bases; unmatched junction bases: 3. The CDR3 coding sequence is TGTGCCAGCAGCGAGGGACAGATCACAGATACGCAGTATTTT. It is translated as CASSEGQITDTQYF.

This rearrangement joins TRBV19 to TRBJ2-2; D is possibly TRBD1 (6 bases). V was pared by 3 bases and J by 6 bases, with 14 bases between. The germline gives CDR1 LNHDA, CDR2 SQIVND (reference sequence). This CDR3 contains 15 residues. CDR3 bases: TGTGCCAGTAGTATGGGGGCAACTATAGCCGGGGAGCTGTTTTTT. It specifies CASSMGATIAGELFF.

The table lists this clonotype with a few counts. The chain joins TRBV4-2 to TRBJ2-7, with D perhaps matching TRBD2 (6 bases). The CDR3 has 17 residues. Germline V gives CDR1 LGHNA, CDR2 YNFKEQ. The germline V and J ends were trimmed by 0 bases and 9 bases, with 24 bases remaining between them. The CDR3 is CASSQEATGGPLGRQYF. CDR3 nucleotide sequence: TGTGCCAGCAGCCAAGAAGCCACCGGGGGACCTCTCGGACGGCAGTACTTC.

This chain connects TRBV6-2 or TRBV6-3 to TRBJ2-1, with D unresolved. Germline V gene lookup returns CDR1 MNHEY and CDR2 SVGEGT. V gave up 6 bases and J gave up 3 bases, with 15 bases separating them. The CDR3 has 15 residues. This CDR3 is CASSYQLLGYNEQFF. The CDR3, as DNA: TGTGCCAGCAGCTACCAATTGTTAGGCTACAATGAGCAGTTCTTC.

The chain couples TRBV19 to TRBJ2-3, with D tentatively TRBD2 (6 bases). Germline loops: CDR1 LNHDA, CDR2 SQIVND (reference sequence). The CDR3 covers 12 residues. V lost 3 bases and J 8 bases, leaving 9 bases between the germline ends. CDR3 coding DNA: TGTGCCAGTAGTATCCGGGGGACTACGCAGTATTTT. Protein sequence: CASSIRGTTQYF.

The J gene is TRBJ2-3, the V gene TRBV30; no clear D gene. The CDR3 consists of 11 residues. V was clipped by 7 bases and J by 6 bases, with 11 bases between them. Germline V gives CDR1 GTSNPN, CDR2 SVGIG (reference sequence). For the CDR3, the DNA is TGTGCCTCTACGTTGAAGGATACGCAGTATTTT. It yields the protein CASTLKDTQYF.

This clonotype was detected ten times or more. The chain couples TRBV5-1 to TRBJ2-7; TRBD1 aligns across 9 bases. CDR1 is SGHRS and CDR2 is YFSETQ in the germline V gene. The trim removed 2 bases at V and 7 bases at J, leaving 7 bases unmatched. CDR3 size: 14 residues. CDR3 in amino acids: CASSFKGQGGEQYF. The DNA of the CDR3 is TGCGCCAGCAGCTTTAAGGGACAGGGAGGGGAGCAGTACTTC. The whole variable domain, remainder taken from reference TRBV5-1 and TRBJ2-7, is KAGVTQTPRYLIKTRGQQVTLSCSPISGHRSVSWYQQTPGQGLQFLFEYFSETQRNKGNFPGRFSGRQFSNSRSEMNVSTLELGDSALYLCASSFKGQGGEQYFGPGTRLTVT.

The chain links TRBV2 to TRBJ2-7; possibly TRBD1 for D (5 bases). V lost 6 bases, J lost 3 bases, and 9 bases lay in between. CDR1 is SNHLY and CDR2 is FYNNEI in the germline V gene. This CDR3 contains 12 residues. CDR3 residues: CASRTVNYEQYF. The CDR3, as DNA: TGTGCCAGCAGGACAGTCAACTACGAGCAGTACTTC. The variable domain in full, completed from reference TRBV2 and TRBJ2-7, reads EPEVTQTPSHQVTQMGQEVILRCVPISNHLYFYWYRQILGQKVEFLVSFYNNEISEKSEIFDDQFSVERPDGSNFTLKIRSTKLEDSAMYFCASRTVNYEQYFGPGTRLTVT.

This clonotype has a count of ten or more. The V gene is TRBV12-3 or TRBV12-4, the J gene TRBJ2-7; D is ambiguous. The CDR3 runs 13 residues. V shed 6 bases and J shed 7 bases, with 16 bases lying between them. CDR3 loop: CASSRPSTREQYF. The CDR3 bases are TGTGCCAGCAGCCGACCATCCACCCGGGAGCAGTACTTC.

This chain joins TRBV28 and TRBJ1-1; D unclear. Trimming cost V 6 bases and J 3 bases, with 14 bases left between them. The germline V gene encodes CDR1 MDHEN and CDR2 SYDVKM. The CDR3 loop spans 14 amino acids. The CDR3 bases are TGTGCCAGCAGCGAGACGGAACGGTACACTGAAGCTTTCTTT. Protein sequence: CASSETERYTEAFF.

The sample holds a few counts of this clonotype. The J gene is TRBJ1-1, the V gene TRBV10-3; no clear D gene. The length of the CDR3 is 12 residues. Germline CDR1 is ENHRY and CDR2 is SYGVKD. V was trimmed by 0 bases and J by 4 bases, leaving 3 bases between them. In DNA, the CDR3 is TGTGCCATCAGTGAGTCGGTCACTGAAGCTTTCTTT. Translated: CAISESVTEAFF.

The chain's CDR3 is CSARVRDRRLAGGLGSYNEQFF. The CDR3 bases are TGCAGTGCTAGAGTGAGGGATCGGAGACTAGCGGGAGGGCTCGGCTCCTACAATGAGCAGTTCTTC. The genes are TRBV20-1 and TRBJ2-1; 14 bases are shared with TRBD2. V gave up 1 base and J gave up 0 bases; unmatched junction bases: 17. CDR1 DFQATT and CDR2 SNEGSKA come from the germline V gene (reference sequence). This CDR3 spans 22 amino acids.

This clonotype was observed a few times. The chain joins TRBV24-1 to TRBJ1-4; no clear D gene. Germline lookup yields CDR1 KGHDR and CDR2 SFDVKD. V lost 4 bases and J lost 3, with 8 bases in between. The CDR3 length is 14 residues. CDR3 bases: TGTGCCACCAGTGAGGGCGGCCCTAATGAAAAACTGTTTTTT. Translating it yields CATSEGGPNEKLFF.

This clonotype was seen a handful of times. The chain couples TRBV5-1 to TRBJ2-6; D assignment may be TRBD1 or TRBD2 (5 bases each). The CDR3 has 17 residues. Trimming left V 5 bases short and J 0 bases short, with 15 bases between. Per germline, CDR1 SGHRS and CDR2 YFSETQ. CDR3 nucleotides: TGCGCCAGCAGGGGGGTTCCCGCACCCTCTGGGGCCAACGTCCTGACTTTC. Amino acid sequence: CASRGVPAPSGANVLTF.

This clonotype has a count of ten or more. Mismatch with germline at one junction end may stem from a read error. The chain uses TRBV29-1 and TRBJ2-3; 7 nucleotides agree with TRBD1. CDR3 length equals 13 residues. Per germline, CDR1 SQVTM and CDR2 ANQGSEA. CDR3 bases: TGCAGCGTTGTCCGGGACAGCACAAATACGCAGTATTTT. The encoded protein is CSVVRDSTNTQYF.

This clonotype was observed a handful of times. V usage is TRBV20-1 and J usage is TRBJ2-1; no reliable D call. The CDR3 extends over 14 amino acids. V lost 6 bases and J 0 bases, leaving 12 bases between the germline ends. Germline V gives CDR1 DFQATT, CDR2 SNEGSKA (reference sequence). This CDR3 is CSAPDPLSYNEQFF. In nucleotides, the CDR3 is TGCAGTGCCCCTGACCCCCTCTCCTACAATGAGCAGTTCTTC.